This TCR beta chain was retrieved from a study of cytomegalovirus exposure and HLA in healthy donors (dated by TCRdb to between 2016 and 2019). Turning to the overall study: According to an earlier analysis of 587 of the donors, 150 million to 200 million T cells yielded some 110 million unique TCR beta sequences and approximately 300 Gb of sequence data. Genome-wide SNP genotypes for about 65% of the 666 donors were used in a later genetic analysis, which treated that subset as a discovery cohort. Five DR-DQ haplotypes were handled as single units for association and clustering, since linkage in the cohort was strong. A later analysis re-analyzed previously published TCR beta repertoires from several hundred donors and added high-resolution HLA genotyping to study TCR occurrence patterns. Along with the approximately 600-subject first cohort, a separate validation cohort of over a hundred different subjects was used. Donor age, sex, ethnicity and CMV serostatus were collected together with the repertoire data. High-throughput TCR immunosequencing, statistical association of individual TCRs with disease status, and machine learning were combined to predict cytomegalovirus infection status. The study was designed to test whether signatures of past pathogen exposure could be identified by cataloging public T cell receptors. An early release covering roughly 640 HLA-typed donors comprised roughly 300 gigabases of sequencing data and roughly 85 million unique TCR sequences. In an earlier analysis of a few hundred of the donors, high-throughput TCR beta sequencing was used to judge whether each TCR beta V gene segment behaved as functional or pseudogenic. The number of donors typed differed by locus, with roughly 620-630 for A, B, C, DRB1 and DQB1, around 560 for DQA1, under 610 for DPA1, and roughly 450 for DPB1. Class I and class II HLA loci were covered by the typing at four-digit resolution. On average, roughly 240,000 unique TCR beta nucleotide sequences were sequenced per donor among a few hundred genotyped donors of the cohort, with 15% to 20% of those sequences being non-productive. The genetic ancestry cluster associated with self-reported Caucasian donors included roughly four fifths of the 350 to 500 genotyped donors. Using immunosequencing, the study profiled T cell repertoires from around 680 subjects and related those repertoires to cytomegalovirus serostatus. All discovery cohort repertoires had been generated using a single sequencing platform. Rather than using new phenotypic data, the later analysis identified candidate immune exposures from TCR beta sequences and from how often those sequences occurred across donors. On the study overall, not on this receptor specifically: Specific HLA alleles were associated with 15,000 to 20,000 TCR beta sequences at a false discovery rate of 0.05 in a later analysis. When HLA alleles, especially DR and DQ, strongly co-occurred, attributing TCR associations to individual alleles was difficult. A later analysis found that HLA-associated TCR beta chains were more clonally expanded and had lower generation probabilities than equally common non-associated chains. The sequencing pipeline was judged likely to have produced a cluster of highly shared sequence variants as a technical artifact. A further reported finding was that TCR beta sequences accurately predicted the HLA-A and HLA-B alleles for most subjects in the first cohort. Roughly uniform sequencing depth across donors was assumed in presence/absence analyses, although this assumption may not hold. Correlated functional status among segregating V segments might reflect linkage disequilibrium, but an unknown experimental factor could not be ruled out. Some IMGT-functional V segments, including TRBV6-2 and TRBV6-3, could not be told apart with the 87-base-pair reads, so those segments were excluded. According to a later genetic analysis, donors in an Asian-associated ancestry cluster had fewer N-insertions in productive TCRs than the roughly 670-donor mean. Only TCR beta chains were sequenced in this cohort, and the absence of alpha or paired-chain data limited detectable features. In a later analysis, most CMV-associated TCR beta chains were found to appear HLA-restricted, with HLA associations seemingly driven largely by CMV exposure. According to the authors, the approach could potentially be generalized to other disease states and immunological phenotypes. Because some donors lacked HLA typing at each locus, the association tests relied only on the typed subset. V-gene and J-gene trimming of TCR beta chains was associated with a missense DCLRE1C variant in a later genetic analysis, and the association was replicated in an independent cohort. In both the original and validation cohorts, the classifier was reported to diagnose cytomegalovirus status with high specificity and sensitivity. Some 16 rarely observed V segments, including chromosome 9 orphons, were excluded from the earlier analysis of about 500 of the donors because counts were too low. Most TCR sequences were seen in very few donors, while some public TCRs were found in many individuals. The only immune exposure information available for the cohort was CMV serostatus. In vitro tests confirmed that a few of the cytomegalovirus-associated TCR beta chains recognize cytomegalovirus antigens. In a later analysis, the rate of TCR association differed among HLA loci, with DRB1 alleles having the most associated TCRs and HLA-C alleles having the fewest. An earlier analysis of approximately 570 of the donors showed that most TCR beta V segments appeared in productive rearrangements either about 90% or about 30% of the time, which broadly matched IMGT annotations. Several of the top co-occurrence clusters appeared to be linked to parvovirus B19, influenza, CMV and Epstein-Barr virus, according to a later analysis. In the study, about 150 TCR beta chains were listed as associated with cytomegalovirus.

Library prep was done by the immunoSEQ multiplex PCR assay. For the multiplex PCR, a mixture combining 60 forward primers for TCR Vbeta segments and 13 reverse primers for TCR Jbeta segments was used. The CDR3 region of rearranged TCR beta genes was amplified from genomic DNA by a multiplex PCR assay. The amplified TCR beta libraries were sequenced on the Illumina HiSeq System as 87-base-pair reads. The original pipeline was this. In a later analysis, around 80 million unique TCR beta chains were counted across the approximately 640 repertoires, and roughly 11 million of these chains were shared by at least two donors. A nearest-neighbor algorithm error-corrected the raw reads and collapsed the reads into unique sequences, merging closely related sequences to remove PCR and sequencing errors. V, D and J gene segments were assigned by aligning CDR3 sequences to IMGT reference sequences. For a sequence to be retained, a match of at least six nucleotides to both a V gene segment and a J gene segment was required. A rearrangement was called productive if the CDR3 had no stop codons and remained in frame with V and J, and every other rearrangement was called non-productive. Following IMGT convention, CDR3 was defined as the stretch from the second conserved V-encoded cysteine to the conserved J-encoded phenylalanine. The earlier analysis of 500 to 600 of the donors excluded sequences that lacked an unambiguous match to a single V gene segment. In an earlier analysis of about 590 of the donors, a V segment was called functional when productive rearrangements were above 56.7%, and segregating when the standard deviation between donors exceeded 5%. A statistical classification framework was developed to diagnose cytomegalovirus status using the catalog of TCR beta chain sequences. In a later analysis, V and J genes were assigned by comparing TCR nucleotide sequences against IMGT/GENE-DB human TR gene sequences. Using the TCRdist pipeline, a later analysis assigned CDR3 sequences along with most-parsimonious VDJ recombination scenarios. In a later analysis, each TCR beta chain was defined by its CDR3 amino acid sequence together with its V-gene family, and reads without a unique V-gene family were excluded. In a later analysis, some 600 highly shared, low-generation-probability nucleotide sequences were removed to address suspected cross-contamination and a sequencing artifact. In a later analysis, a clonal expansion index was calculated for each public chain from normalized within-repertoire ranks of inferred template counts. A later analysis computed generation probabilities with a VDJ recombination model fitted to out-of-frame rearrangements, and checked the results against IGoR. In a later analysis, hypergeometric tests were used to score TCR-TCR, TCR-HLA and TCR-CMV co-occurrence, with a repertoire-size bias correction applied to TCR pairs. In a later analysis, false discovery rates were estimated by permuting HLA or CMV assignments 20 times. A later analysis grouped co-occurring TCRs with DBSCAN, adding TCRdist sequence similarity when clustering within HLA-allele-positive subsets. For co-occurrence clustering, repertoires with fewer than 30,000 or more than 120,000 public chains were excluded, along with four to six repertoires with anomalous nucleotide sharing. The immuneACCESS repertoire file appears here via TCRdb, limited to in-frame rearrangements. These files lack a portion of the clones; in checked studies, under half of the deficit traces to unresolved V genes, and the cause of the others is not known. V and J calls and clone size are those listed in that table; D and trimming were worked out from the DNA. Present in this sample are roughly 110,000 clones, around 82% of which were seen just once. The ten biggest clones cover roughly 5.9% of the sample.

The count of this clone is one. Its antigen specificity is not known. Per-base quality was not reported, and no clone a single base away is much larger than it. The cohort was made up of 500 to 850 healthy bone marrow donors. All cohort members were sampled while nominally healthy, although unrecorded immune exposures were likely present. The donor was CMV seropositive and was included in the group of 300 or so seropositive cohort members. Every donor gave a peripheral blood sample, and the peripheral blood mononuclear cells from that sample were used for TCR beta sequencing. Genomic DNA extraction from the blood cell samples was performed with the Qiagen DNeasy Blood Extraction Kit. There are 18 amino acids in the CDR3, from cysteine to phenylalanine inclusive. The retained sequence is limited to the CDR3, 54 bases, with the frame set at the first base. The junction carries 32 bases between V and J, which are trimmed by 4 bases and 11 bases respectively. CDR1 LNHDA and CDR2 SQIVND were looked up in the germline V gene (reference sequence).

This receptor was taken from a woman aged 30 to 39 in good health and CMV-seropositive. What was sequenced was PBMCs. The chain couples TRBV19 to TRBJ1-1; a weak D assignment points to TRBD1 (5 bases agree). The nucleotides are TGTGCCAGTAGTAAGCTTGGTTTGGGCAGGTCGCTAGGGGTCGGGGCTTTCTTT. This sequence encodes CASSKLGLGRSLGVGAFF.